This TCR beta chain was sequenced during a study of cytomegalovirus exposure and HLA in healthy donors. Findings and limits, study-wide: Per a prior analysis, the majority of TCR beta V segments were productive roughly 87% or roughly 30% of the time. Most TCR sequences were rare, but some public TCRs occurred in many donors. Sequences of the TCR beta chain were said to predict the HLA-A and HLA-B alleles of most subjects accurately.

About this clone: The antigen is not known.

The PCR was carried out with 60 Vbeta primers and 13 Jbeta primers. Assay used: immunoSEQ multiplex PCR; TCRdb lists only in-frame clones, some missing. The sample lists 100,000 to 150,000 clones, 81% seen once, with 2% to 2.5% in the top ten. The sample was PBMCs. The receptor's source is a woman between 40 and 50 years old in good health and CMV-seronegative.

CDR3 residues: CASSPRDRVFSYEQYF. As DNA, the CDR3 is TGCGCCAGCAGTCCCCGGGACAGGGTATTCTCCTACGAGCAGTACTTC. The V gene is TRBV5-1, the J gene TRBJ2-7; 9 nucleotides line up with TRBD1. Germline V gives CDR1 SGHRS, CDR2 YFSETQ. V was clipped by 5 bases and J by 0 bases; unmatched bases: 9. The CDR3 runs to 16 residues.